These 18 T cell receptor beta chains share one sample of origin, sequenced in a study of post-analysis software for immune sequencing data. Their antigens remain unidentified. The authors incorporated unique molecular identifiers into the TCR beta cDNA libraries. Each CDR3 protein is one row after TCRdb ran MiXCR on the PCR reads. The repertoire holds hundreds of thousands of distinct CDR3 sequences, roughly 29% seen once, with more than 0.55% in the top ten. Overall study results and limits: TRBV5-6, TRBV5-1 and TRBV20-1 belonged to a set of about five TRBV segments that were more frequent in patients than controls.

The sequenced sample was blood. These receptors were obtained from a girl aged 5-17 years with multiple sclerosis.

This clonotype was counted at least ten times. The chain links TRBV5-4 to TRBJ2-3; D is undetermined. The V gene's germline CDR1 is SGHNT and CDR2 YYREEE (reference sequence). V lost 0 bases, J lost 2 bases, and 7 bases lay in between. The length of the CDR3 is 14 residues. This CDR3 reads CASSLGQYTDTQYF. DNA of the CDR3: TGTGCCAGCAGCTTGGGTCAATACACAGATACGCAGTATTTT.

The rearrangement uses TRBV7-2 and TRBJ1-2; 8 nucleotides agree with TRBD1. The V segment lost 6 bases and the J segment 8 bases; nucleotides outside the gene matches: 14. The CDR3 spans 15 residues. The germline V gene has CDR1 SGHTA and CDR2 FQGNSA. For the CDR3, the DNA is TGTGCCAGCAGTATGGACAGGGTGCTTTCGTGGGGCTACACCTTC. This translates into CASSMDRVLSWGYTF. Full variable domain (outside the CDR3, taken from reference TRBV7-2 and TRBJ1-2): GAGVSQSPSNKVTEKGKDVELRCDPISGHTALYWYRQSLGQGLEFLIYFQGNSAPDKSGLPSDRFSAERTGGSVSTLTIQRTQQEDSAVYLCASSMDRVLSWGYTFGSGTRLTVV.

Only a few counts were recorded for this clonotype. At one end, the junction sequence differs from germline, possibly due to a read error. In DNA, the CDR3 is TGCAGCGCTAGGGGTTTCTCACCCCTCCACTTT. Protein product: CSARGFSPLHF. The chain uses TRBV20-1 and TRBJ1-6; D possibly corresponds to TRBD1 (5 bases). Germline V lookup: CDR1 DFQATT, CDR2 SNEGSKA (reference sequence). The CDR3 is 11 amino acids.

This clonotype was observed a few times. The rearrangement joins TRBV7-2 to TRBJ2-7; TRBD2 is a possible D gene (5 bases). The V gene's germline CDR1 is SGHTA and CDR2 FQGNSA. This CDR3 contains 17 residues. V shed 3 bases and J shed 4 bases, with 22 bases lying between them. The CDR3 spells CASSFGSSTWGEYEQYF. CDR3 DNA: TGTGCCAGCAGCTTTGGTAGTAGCACCTGGGGAGAGTACGAGCAGTACTTC.

This clonotype occurred a few times. This sequence joins TRBV28 and TRBJ2-5; 8 nucleotides line up with TRBD1. Germline V lookup: CDR1 MDHEN, CDR2 SYDVKM. V shed 7 bases, J shed 3 bases, and the junction held 7 bases outside the gene matches. The CDR3 spans 14 residues. The CDR3 bases are TGTGCCAGCACCAAGGACAGGGAGAAAGAGACCCAGTACTTC. This translates into CASTKDREKETQYF.

The chain recombines TRBV7-9 with TRBJ2-3, with D possibly being TRBD2 (5 bases). The CDR3 loop spans 14 amino acids. From germline, CDR1 is SEHNR and CDR2 FQNEAQ (reference sequence). The V end was cut by 5 bases, the J end by 4 bases, with 13 bases between. The CDR3 loop is CASSPPPGADTQYF. DNA for the CDR3: TGTGCCAGCAGCCCCCCCCCCGGGGCAGATACGCAGTATTTT. Full variable domain (remainder filled in from reference TRBV7-9 and TRBJ2-3): DTGVSQNPRHKITKRGQNVTFRCDPISEHNRLYWYRQTLGQGPEFLTYFQNEAQLEKSRLLSDRFSAERPKGSFSTLEIQRTEQGDSAMYLCASSPPPGADTQYFGPGTRLTVL.

The chain employs TRBV28 and TRBJ2-4; 7 nucleotides match TRBD1. The V gene end was trimmed by 6 bases and the J gene end by 1 base; junction bases not matched to a gene: 9. CDR1 and CDR2 (germline): MDHEN, SYDVKM. This CDR3 comprises 16 residues. The CDR3 DNA sequence: TGTGCCAGCAGCCCCCCGGACAGGTTGGCCAAAAACATTCAGTACTTC. This sequence encodes CASSPPDRLAKNIQYF.

The table lists this clonotype with a few counts. J is TRBJ2-7 and V is TRBV12-3 or TRBV12-4; 7 bases agree with TRBD1. This CDR3 region has 13 residues. Trimming took 5 bases from V and 4 from J; bases not matched to a gene: 5. The CDR3, as DNA: TGTGCCAGCAGTCCGGGACAGATATACGAGCAGTACTTC. This codes for CASSPGQIYEQYF.

V gene TRBV25-1 combines with J gene TRBJ2-5; D may be TRBD1 or TRBD2 (5 bases each). The CDR3 has 14 residues. V was shortened by 3 bases and J by 3 bases, with 11 bases between the two germline ends. CDR1 is MGHDK and CDR2 is SYGVNS in the germline V gene. The CDR3 sequence: CASSDRDREETQYF. For the CDR3, the DNA is TGTGCCAGCAGTGACCGGGACCGAGAAGAGACCCAGTACTTC.

The V and J genes are TRBV27 and TRBJ2-5; weak D call: TRBD1 (6 bases). CDR3 length: 13 amino acids. V lost 5 bases to trimming and J lost 11 bases, with 18 bases between them. Per germline, CDR1 MNHEY and CDR2 SMNVEV (reference sequence). The CDR3 nucleotides are TGTGCCAGCAGTAAAACCAGGGGTTATGAGCAGTACTTC. Its translation is CASSKTRGYEQYF.

This chain connects TRBV5-1 to TRBJ2-1; 10 bases map to TRBD1. The V gene's germline CDR1 is SGHRS and CDR2 YFSETQ. This CDR3 is 14 amino acids long. J was trimmed by 5 bases and V by 5 bases; bases with no gene match: 4. The CDR3 region has the DNA TGCGCCAGCAGTCCCGGGACAGGGGACAATGAGCAGTTCTTC. It encodes CASSPGTGDNEQFF.

There are a few counts of this clonotype. The chain combines TRBV27 with TRBJ1-1; TRBD1 is a possible D gene (6 bases). This CDR3 is built from 13 residues. The V and J ends lost 8 bases and 3 bases respectively, with 13 bases between them. In germline, CDR1 is MNHEY, CDR2 SMNVEV (reference sequence). The DNA of the CDR3 is TGTGCCAGCGGGTATTACAGGGACACTGAAGCTTTCTTT. It encodes CASGYYRDTEAFF.

The chain couples TRBV5-1 to TRBJ2-7; D possibly corresponds to TRBD1 (6 bases). The germline V gene has CDR1 SGHRS and CDR2 YFSETQ. Trimming cost V 7 bases and J 3 bases, with 11 bases left between them. The CDR3 is made up of 12 amino acids. Here the CDR3 reads CASANRDYEQYF. CDR3 coding DNA: TGCGCCAGCGCAAACAGGGACTACGAGCAGTACTTC.

On this clonotype itself: Given a much more abundant clone one base away, this may be a read error. This chain uses TRBV20-1 with TRBJ1-5, with 7 bases aligning to TRBD1. CDR3 length equals 13 residues. Per germline, CDR1 DFQATT and CDR2 SNEGSKA (reference sequence). CDR3 nucleotides: TGCACTGCAGCGGGACAGAGCAATCAGCCCCAGCATTTT. Translating gives CTAAGQSNQPQHF.

This clonotype was found a few times. The gene calls are TRBV7-2 and TRBJ2-7; D is uncertain. This CDR3 is 12 amino acids long. CDR1 SGHTA and CDR2 FQGNSA come from the germline V gene. V lost 5 bases and J lost 6, with 11 bases in between. For the CDR3, the DNA is TGTGCCAGCAGCCCTCCTTGGAGCGAGCAGTACTTC. Protein sequence: CASSPPWSEQYF.

V is TRBV20-1 and J is TRBJ2-2; 7 nucleotides line up with TRBD1. The CDR3 loop spans 13 amino acids. Germline V CDR1 and CDR2: DFQATT, SNEGSKA (reference sequence). Unmatched junction bases numbered 6, after V lost 8 bases and J lost 3 bases. This CDR3 reads CSLTGLDTGELFF. CDR3 nucleotide sequence: TGCAGTCTGACAGGGCTGGACACCGGGGAGCTGTTTTTT.

The V gene is TRBV12-3 or TRBV12-4, the J gene TRBJ2-2; tentative D call: TRBD2 (6 bases). V was cut by 11 bases and J by 4 bases, with 8 bases left in between. The CDR3 has 11 amino acids. In DNA, the CDR3 is TGTGCCTGGGGGGTCACCGGGGAGCTGTTTTTT. Translating it yields CAWGVTGELFF.

The CDR3 region is CASRTAGAVEAFF. The DNA of the CDR3 is TGTGCCAGTAGGACTGCGGGGGCCGTTGAAGCTTTCTTT. The chain couples TRBV19 to TRBJ1-1; D is perhaps TRBD1 (6 bases). In germline, CDR1 is LNHDA, CDR2 SQIVND (reference sequence). V was cut by 6 bases and J by 7 bases, with 15 bases left in between. The CDR3 is made up of 13 amino acids.